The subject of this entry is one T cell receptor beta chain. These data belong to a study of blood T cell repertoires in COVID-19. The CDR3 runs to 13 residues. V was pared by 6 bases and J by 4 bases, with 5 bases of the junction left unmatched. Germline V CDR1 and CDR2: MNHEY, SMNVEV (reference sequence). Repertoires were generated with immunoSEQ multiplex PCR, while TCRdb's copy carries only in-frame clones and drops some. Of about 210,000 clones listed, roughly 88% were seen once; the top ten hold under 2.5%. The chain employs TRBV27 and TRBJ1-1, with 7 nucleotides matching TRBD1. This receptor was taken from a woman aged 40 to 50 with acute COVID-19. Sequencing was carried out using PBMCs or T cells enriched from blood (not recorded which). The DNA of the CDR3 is TGTGCCAGCAGCTACAGGGGAATCACTGAAGCTTTCTTT. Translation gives CASSYRGITEAFF.